The 25 T cell receptor beta chains given below trace back to one sample, sequenced in a study of identical twins. TCRdb redid the calling of the 5' RACE reads with MiXCR, one entry per CDR3 protein. The sample holds 300,000 to 350,000 distinct CDR3 sequences; roughly an eighth are singletons and the top ten take approximately 7.6%. This sample also belongs to another study, concerning yellow fever vaccine responses in identical twins.

The sequenced sample consisted of CD8+ T cells sorted from blood. The origin of the receptors is a woman aged 18-30 years in good health.

This clonotype has only a few counts. In DNA, the CDR3 is TGTGCCAGCAGCTTATATACGGGCGGGGGCCTCCAGCGAAACATTCAGTACTTC. It specifies CASSLYTGGGLQRNIQYF. The chain recombines TRBV11-1 with TRBJ2-4, with D tentatively TRBD2 (7 bases). CDR3 length: 18 amino acids. Looked up from germline, CDR1 is SGHAT and CDR2 is FQDESV (reference sequence). The ends were cut back, 2 bases at V and 6 bases at J, with 23 bases in the middle. Combining the CDR3 with reference TRBV11-1 and TRBJ2-4 gives the whole variable domain EAEVAQSPRYKITEKSQAVAFWCDPISGHATLYWYRQILGQGPELLVQFQDESVVDDSQLPKDRFSAERLKGVDSTLKIQPAELGDSAMYLCASSLYTGGGLQRNIQYFGAGTRLSVL.

This clonotype turned up a few times. This chain links TRBV7-9 with TRBJ2-1, with 8 bases identical to TRBD2. The V segment lost 7 bases and the J segment 6 bases; nucleotides outside the gene matches: 11. The CDR3 loop spans 15 amino acids. In germline, CDR1 is SEHNR, CDR2 FQNEAQ (reference sequence). The CDR3 nucleotides are TGTGCCAGCACCCCCACTAGCGGACCCCTCAATGAGCAGTTCTTC. The encoded protein is CASTPTSGPLNEQFF.

This clonotype was detected only a few times. The chain has TRBV28 and TRBJ1-1, with a possible D match to TRBD1 (6 bases). The CDR3 consists of 13 residues. The V and J ends lost 3 bases and 7 bases respectively, with 12 bases between them. Germline V gene lookup returns CDR1 MDHEN and CDR2 SYDVKM. Written as DNA, the CDR3 is TGTGCCAGCAGTTTGCAGGGGAGGAGTGAAGCTTTCTTT. Amino acid sequence: CASSLQGRSEAFF.

The V gene is TRBV9, the J gene TRBJ2-1; 10 bases line up with TRBD2. This CDR3 spans 16 amino acids. The ends lost 3 bases at V and 7 bases at J; junction bases unmatched: 10. The germline V gene encodes CDR1 SGDLS and CDR2 YYNGEE. Written as DNA, the CDR3 is TGTGCCAGCAGCGCACGGGGACTAGCGCGCCCAAATGAGCAGTTCTTC. As protein: CASSARGLARPNEQFF.

This clonotype occurred once. It may be a read error: a sequence one base away is much more abundant. The chain carries TRBV29-1 and TRBJ2-3; D remains unclear. The CDR3 is 11 residues long. CDR1 is SQVTM and CDR2 is ANQGSEA in the germline V gene. CDR3 loop: CTVTIWDTQYF. In DNA, the CDR3 is TGCACCGTAACCATTTGGGATACGCAGTATTTT.

This clonotype came up a few times. V and J are TRBV4-1 and TRBJ2-2, with 7 bases matching TRBD2. This CDR3 region has 15 residues. Trimming at V came to 5 bases and at J to 6 bases, leaving 9 bases not matched to a gene. Germline V gene sequence: CDR1 MGHRA, CDR2 YSYEKL. CDR3 sequence reads: CASSYRAGEAGELFF. In DNA form, the CDR3 reads TGCGCCAGCAGCTACCGGGCGGGGGAGGCCGGGGAGCTGTTTTTT.

This chain joins TRBV20-1 and TRBJ2-1; 10 nucleotides line up with TRBD2. Germline V gene data show CDR1 as DFQATT and CDR2 as SNEGSKA (reference sequence). V lost 4 bases and J lost 3; bases outside the gene matches: 3. The CDR3 contains 14 residues. CDR3 protein: CSAKLAGHYNEQFF. The CDR3 DNA reads as TGCAGTGCTAAACTAGCGGGACACTACAATGAGCAGTTCTTC.

The chain's CDR3 is CASSFPGTGDGYTF. The CDR3 bases are TGTGCCAGCAGCTTCCCCGGGACAGGGGATGGCTACACCTTC. V is TRBV28 and J is TRBJ1-2; 10 nucleotides align to TRBD1. Germline CDR1 is MDHEN and CDR2 is SYDVKM. J lost 6 bases, V lost 6 bases, and 7 bases had no gene match. The CDR3 runs 14 residues.

V gene TRBV5-6 combines with J gene TRBJ2-7; possibly TRBD1 or TRBD2 for D (5 bases each). Trimming took off 2 bases at V and 0 bases at J, with 12 bases between the two ends. The CDR3 runs 15 residues. Germline V gene data show CDR1 as SGHDT and CDR2 as YYEEEE. The CDR3 DNA sequence: TGTGCCAGCAGCTTAGGGACGGAGAGCTCCTACGAGCAGTACGTC. Translating it yields CASSLGTESSYEQYV.

The rearrangement joins TRBV27 to TRBJ2-7; no definite D call. The germline V gene encodes CDR1 MNHEY and CDR2 SMNVEV (reference sequence). The CDR3 runs 12 residues. V dropped 4 bases and J dropped 7 bases, with 11 bases sitting between them. The CDR3 nucleotides read TGTGCCAGCAGTTCCAACTCCGGGGAGCAGTACTTC. Translation: CASSSNSGEQYF.

The V and J genes are TRBV28 and TRBJ2-2; 7 nucleotides agree with TRBD2. The CDR3 is 18 residues long. Germline CDR1 is MDHEN and CDR2 is SYDVKM. The ends lost 6 bases at V and 1 base at J; junction bases unmatched: 14. The CDR3 sequence: CASSPMDGIAGNTGELFF. CDR3 sequence (DNA): TGTGCCAGCAGCCCCATGGACGGGATAGCGGGGAACACCGGGGAGCTGTTTTTT.

DNA of the CDR3: TGTGCCACCATGGGGGGGACTAGCAGTGCTACCTCCTACGAGCAGTACTTC. Protein product: CATMGGTSSATSYEQYF. V is TRBV10-3 and J is TRBJ2-7; TRBD2 agrees at 9 bases. V lost 10 bases and J lost 0; bases outside the gene matches: 16. The CDR3 extends over 17 amino acids. In germline, CDR1 is ENHRY, CDR2 SYGVKD.

The V and J genes are TRBV2 and TRBJ2-1, with D possibly matching TRBD2 (7 bases). This CDR3 spans 16 amino acids. The germline gives CDR1 SNHLY, CDR2 FYNNEI. Trimming stripped 0 bases from V and 7 bases from J, with 16 bases between. The CDR3 loop reads CASSEALGGGRNEQFF. In nucleotides, the CDR3 is TGTGCCAGCAGTGAAGCCCTGGGGGGGGGCCGGAATGAGCAGTTCTTC.

The chain is built from TRBV20-1 and TRBJ2-5, with 14 bases aligning to TRBD2. Germline values: CDR1 DFQATT, CDR2 SNEGSKA (reference sequence). The CDR3 length is 20 residues. Unmatched junction bases numbered 16, after V lost 4 bases and J lost 0 bases. CDR3 protein: CSAINVGLAGGPVYQETQYF. CDR3 nucleotide sequence: TGCAGTGCTATTAACGTCGGACTAGCGGGGGGACCTGTGTACCAAGAGACCCAGTACTTC.

This rearrangement joins TRBV7-8 to TRBJ2-5; 9 positions agree with TRBD1. Germline V gives CDR1 SGHVS, CDR2 FQNEAQ. V shed 4 bases and J 3 bases; nucleotides not matched to a gene: 12. The CDR3 has 17 residues. For the CDR3, the DNA is TGTGCCAGCAGCTGGACCCCGGGACAGGGAATAAAAGAGACCCAGTACTTC. Translating it yields CASSWTPGQGIKETQYF. The full variable domain, with the rest looked up from reference TRBV7-8 and TRBJ2-5, is GAGVSQSPRYKVAKRGQDVALRCDPISGHVSLFWYQQALGQGPEFLTYFQNEAQLDKSGLPSDRFFAERPEGSVSTLKIQRTQQEDSAVYLCASSWTPGQGIKETQYFGPGTRLLVL.

This clonotype was seen many times. The chain couples TRBV6-5 to TRBJ2-7; weak D call: TRBD1 (6 bases). With 4 bases removed from V and 2 bases from J, the gap between germline ends came to 9 bases. There are 13 residues in the CDR3. CDR1 MNHEY and CDR2 SVGAGI come from the germline V gene. This CDR3 reads CASSFDRTYEQYF. The CDR3 DNA follows: TGTGCCAGCAGTTTCGACAGGACCTACGAGCAGTACTTC.

This clonotype occurred a few times. This chain connects TRBV4-2 to TRBJ2-7, with 8 bases fitting TRBD2. The V segment lost 0 bases and the J segment 5 bases; nucleotides outside the gene matches: 9. Germline V gene data show CDR1 as LGHNA and CDR2 as YNFKEQ. The CDR3 consists of 16 residues. In nucleotides, the CDR3 is TGTGCCAGCAGCCAAGAGGGGAGCGGGAGTCGGGACGAGCAGTACTTC. As protein: CASSQEGSGSRDEQYF.

The V and J genes are TRBV6-1 and TRBJ2-2; 10 bases are a match to TRBD1. V was clipped by 7 bases and J by 4 bases; unmatched bases: 12. CDR1 and CDR2 from the germline V gene are MNHNS and SASEGT. The CDR3 length is 17 residues. The CDR3 nucleotides read TGTGCCAGCACCCCGACAGGGGGCTCTGATGTCACCGGGGAGCTGTTTTTT. Its translation is CASTPTGGSDVTGELFF.

The CDR3 reads CASSQDQWGTRGTEAFF. CDR3 nucleotide sequence: TGTGCCAGCAGCCAAGATCAGTGGGGGACACGGGGCACTGAAGCTTTCTTT. The chain is built from TRBV3-1 and TRBJ1-1; possibly TRBD1 for D (6 bases). Germline lookup yields CDR1 LGHDT and CDR2 YNNKEL (reference sequence). V lost 0 bases to trimming and J lost 4 bases, with 18 bases between them. CDR3 length: 17 amino acids. Full variable domain (remainder filled in from reference TRBV3-1 and TRBJ1-1): DTAVSQTPKYLVTQMGNDKSIKCEQNLGHDTMYWYKQDSKKFLKIMFSYNNKELIINETVPNRFSPKSPDKAHLNLHINSLELGDSAVYFCASSQDQWGTRGTEAFFGQGTRLTVV.

The chain carries TRBV4-1 and TRBJ1-4; 8 bases line up with TRBD1. V was pared by 4 bases and J by 7 bases, with 5 bases of the junction left unmatched. Germline V CDR1 and CDR2: MGHRA, YSYEKL. The CDR3 length is 14 residues. The CDR3 DNA sequence: TGCGCCAGCAGCCTCCGGGACAGGCCTGAAAAACTGTTTTTT. Its translation is CASSLRDRPEKLFF.

This clonotype has a count of ten or more. The chain links TRBV28 to TRBJ2-1; D is perhaps TRBD2 (5 bases). V was pared by 2 bases and J by 8 bases, with 16 bases between. The germline gives CDR1 MDHEN, CDR2 SYDVKM. The length of the CDR3 is 15 residues. For the CDR3, the DNA is TGTGCCAGCAGTTTAAAGGGCCCGGGGTACGATGAGCAGTTCTTC. Translation: CASSLKGPGYDEQFF. Filled out from reference TRBV28 and TRBJ2-1, the complete variable domain reads DVKVTQSSRYLVKRTGEKVFLECVQDMDHENMFWYRQDPGLGLRLIYFSYDVKMKEKGDIPEGYSVSREKKERFSLILESASTNQTSMYLCASSLKGPGYDEQFFGPGTRLTVL.

In its sample, this clonotype was seen a few times. The chain recombines TRBV27 with TRBJ1-1; 7 bases fit TRBD1. The CDR3 length is 14 residues. Germline V gene data show CDR1 as MNHEY and CDR2 as SMNVEV (reference sequence). V shed 3 bases, J shed 0 bases, and the junction held 1 base outside the gene matches. This CDR3 is CASSFTGVNTEAFF. The CDR3 DNA sequence: TGTGCCAGCAGTTTTACAGGGGTGAACACTGAAGCTTTCTTT.

The CDR3 is CASSPSGGGSYEQYV. Here the CDR3 DNA reads TGTGCCAGCAGCCCATCTGGGGGGGGCTCCTACGAGCAGTACGTC. This chain uses TRBV11-2 with TRBJ2-7; TRBD2 matches at 7 bases. The junction had 7 bases not matched to a gene; V was cut back by 5 bases and J by 0 bases. The germline gives CDR1 SGHAT, CDR2 FQNNGV. The CDR3 totals 15 residues.

V usage is TRBV24-1 and J usage is TRBJ2-1; TRBD1 matches 9 bases. Trimming cost V 9 bases and J 6 bases; bases outside gene matches: 8. The CDR3 is 14 amino acids. Per germline, CDR1 KGHDR and CDR2 SFDVKD. The DNA of the CDR3 is TGTGCCACCGCTGAGGGACAGGGCTCCAATGAGCAGTTCTTC. It encodes CATAEGQGSNEQFF.

DNA for the CDR3: TGCGCCAGCAGGGACAAGGAGCTTGCGGGGGGAGAGTACAATGAGCAGTTCTTC. This gives the protein CASRDKELAGGEYNEQFF. The chain links TRBV4-1 to TRBJ2-1; TRBD2 matches at 8 bases. This CDR3 has 18 residues. Trimming took 6 bases from V and 4 from J; bases not matched to a gene: 17. Germline CDR1 is MGHRA and CDR2 is YSYEKL.